The clone carrying this T cell receptor beta chain turned up a few times. Its target is unknown. Sequencing used immunoSEQ multiplex PCR; TCRdb keeps in-frame clones, though not all of them. The data show 150,000 or so clones, about 90% seen once. This entry belongs to a study of T cell responses to AZD1222 COVID-19 vaccine. The CDR3 has 14 amino acids. Germline CDR1 and CDR2: SGHRS and YFSETQ. V shed 4 bases and J 2 bases; nucleotides not matched to a gene: 2. Study results and caveats: Spike-specific TCR breadth and depth were elevated following two AZD1222 doses. No repertoire was sampled before or during the peak T cell response, only after it.

Some second doses came at about 4 weeks and others at about 12 weeks; these were pooled. V gene TRBV5-1 combines with J gene TRBJ2-3; 9 nucleotides line up with TRBD2. The sample in question was peripheral blood, obtained 28 days after the second AZD1222 dose. The receptor was derived from an adult who received the AZD1222 COVID-19 vaccine. The CDR3 DNA is TGCGCCAGCAGCCCGGGACTAGCCACAGATACGCAGTATTTT. It encodes CASSPGLATDTQYF. The full variable domain, with the rest looked up from reference TRBV5-1 and TRBJ2-3, is KAGVTQTPRYLIKTRGQQVTLSCSPISGHRSVSWYQQTPGQGLQFLFEYFSETQRNKGNFPGRFSGRQFSNSRSEMNVSTLELGDSALYLCASSPGLATDTQYFGPGTRLTVL.